Presented here are 12 T cell receptor beta chains from one specimen sequenced in a study of T cell responses to AZD1222 COVID-19 vaccine. Measured with immunoSEQ multiplex PCR; TCRdb has only the in-frame clones, and not every one. The repertoire holds fewer than 110,000 clones, with approximately 90% as singletons. The sequencing used peripheral blood, collected 28 days after the second AZD1222 dose. The receptors come from an adult who received the AZD1222 COVID-19 vaccine.

This sequence joins TRBV27 and TRBJ2-3, with D perhaps TRBD1 (8 bases). Germline V gene data show CDR1 as MNHEY and CDR2 as SMNVEV (reference sequence). V was pared by 6 bases and J by 4 bases, with 17 bases between. The CDR3 consists of 15 residues. This chain's CDR3 is CASRLRTGRADTQYF. CDR3 nucleotides: TGTGCCAGCAGACTCAGGACAGGGAGGGCAGATACGCAGTATTTT.

In its sample, this clone was seen once. The chain is built from TRBV5-1 and TRBJ1-4; no definite D call. With 1 base removed from V and 3 bases from J, the gap between germline ends came to 7 bases. Germline CDR1 SGHRS, CDR2 YFSETQ. The CDR3 covers 14 residues. CDR3: CASSLRSANEKLFF. DNA for the CDR3: TGCGCCAGCAGCTTGAGGTCCGCTAATGAAAAACTGTTTTTT.

This clone was detected a few times. The chain uses TRBV19 and TRBJ2-1, with a weak D call TRBD2 (5 bases). This CDR3 contains 15 residues. V was clipped by 3 bases and J by 10 bases, with 19 bases between them. The germline V gene encodes CDR1 LNHDA and CDR2 SQIVND (reference sequence). CDR3 protein: CASSIVAGEIWEQFF. DNA for the CDR3: TGTGCCAGTAGTATTGTGGCGGGCGAGATATGGGAGCAGTTCTTC.

Here the CDR3 reads CASGSGISYEQYF. DNA of the CDR3: TGTGCCAGCGGGTCGGGTATTTCCTACGAGCAGTACTTC. V is TRBV13 and J is TRBJ2-7; D is unclear. Germline assignment: CDR1 PRHDT and CDR2 FYEKMQ (reference sequence). V was cut by 8 bases and J by 1 base, with 12 bases left in between. The CDR3 totals 13 residues.

The gene calls are TRBV13 and TRBJ1-1; D may be TRBD1 (5 bases). This CDR3 is 14 amino acids long. Trimming pared 4 bases from V and 4 bases from J, leaving 13 bases between. Germline V gives CDR1 PRHDT, CDR2 FYEKMQ (reference sequence). The CDR3 DNA reads TGTGCCAGCAGCTCCGCCGCCGGGGGCACTGAAGCTTTCTTT. Translating it yields CASSSAAGGTEAFF.

This rearrangement joins TRBV5-4 to TRBJ1-1, with unresolved D. Trimming cost V 4 bases and J 7 bases, with 14 bases left between them. Germline V gene lookup returns CDR1 SGHNT and CDR2 YYREEE (reference sequence). The CDR3 length is 13 residues. Here the CDR3 reads CASSPWQTYEAFF. The CDR3 bases are TGTGCCAGCAGCCCATGGCAGACCTATGAAGCTTTCTTT.

The chain carries TRBV6-5 and TRBJ2-2, with D tentatively TRBD1 or TRBD2 (5 bases each). The CDR3 contains 14 residues. V dropped 4 bases and J dropped 2 bases, with 8 bases sitting between them. Germline-derived CDR1 and CDR2 are MNHEY and SVGAGI. Here the CDR3 DNA reads TGTGCCAGCAGTTGGGACGGAAACACCGGGGAGCTGTTTTTT. It is translated as CASSWDGNTGELFF.

The J gene is TRBJ2-2, the V gene TRBV2, with D tentatively TRBD1 (6 bases). V was cut by 6 bases and J by 0 bases, with 8 bases left in between. Germline values: CDR1 SNHLY, CDR2 FYNNEI. The CDR3 sequence is 14 residues long. The CDR3: CASRRTANTGELFF. The CDR3, as DNA: TGTGCCAGCAGAAGGACAGCGAACACCGGGGAGCTGTTTTTT. Drawing the rest from reference TRBV2 and TRBJ2-2, the complete variable domain is EPEVTQTPSHQVTQMGQEVILRCVPISNHLYFYWYRQILGQKVEFLVSFYNNEISEKSEIFDDQFSVERPDGSNFTLKIRSTKLEDSAMYFCASRRTANTGELFFGEGSRLTVL.

The genes are TRBV6-5 and TRBJ2-5, with D possibly matching TRBD2 (6 bases). This CDR3 spans 14 amino acids. Germline loops: CDR1 MNHEY, CDR2 SVGAGI. The ends were cut back, 1 base at V and 2 bases at J, with 8 bases in the middle. The CDR3 bases are TGTGCCAGCAGTTACTTTGCGGGGCAAGAGACCCAGTACTTC. This encodes CASSYFAGQETQYF.

The chain uses TRBV27 and TRBJ1-2; TRBD1 aligns across 7 bases. V shed 5 bases, J shed 8 bases, and the junction held 11 bases outside the gene matches. The CDR3 totals 14 residues. CDR1 is MNHEY and CDR2 is SMNVEV in the germline V gene (reference sequence). In nucleotides, the CDR3 is TGTGCCAGCAGTCCTGCCTTTACAGGGGTCGGCTACACCTTC. It codes for CASSPAFTGVGYTF.

The CDR3 spells CATSDPGQSGQPQHF. CDR3 in DNA: TGTGCCACCAGTGATCCGGGACAGTCGGGTCAGCCCCAGCATTTT. The chain carries TRBV24-1 and TRBJ1-5; 7 positions match TRBD1. The CDR3 has 15 amino acids. Germline V gives CDR1 KGHDR, CDR2 SFDVKD. J gave up 6 bases and V 3 bases, and 7 bases lay outside the gene matches.

This chain links TRBV5-5 with TRBJ2-7, with 12 bases that match TRBD1. The germline V gene has CDR1 SGHKS and CDR2 YYEKEE (reference sequence). Germline trimming cut 2 bases from V and 6 bases from J; bases unmatched to any gene: 9. The CDR3 extends over 16 amino acids. The CDR3 region has the DNA TGTGCCAGCAGCTTTTATTTGGGACAGGGGGCTGGCGAGCAGTACTTC. It yields the protein CASSFYLGQGAGEQYF.